This T cell receptor beta chain was profiled in a study of response to subunit inactivated influenza vaccine. Findings and limits, study-wide: Few new T cells, the authors suggested, are recruited by each seasonal influenza vaccination.

TCRdb analysed the RT-PCR reads with MiXCR anew, one entry per CDR3 protein. Of fewer than 750,000 distinct CDR3 sequences listed, about 14% are singletons. As to this clonotype: Its antigen is undetermined. One end of the junction varies from germline; a read error may be responsible.

The CDR3 totals 15 residues. Germline CDR1 reads DFQATT; CDR2 reads SNEGSKA (reference sequence). This TCR derives from a man aged 50 or older who received an inactivated influenza vaccine. This chain joins TRBV20-1 and TRBJ2-7; D tentatively reads TRBD1 or TRBD2 (6 bases each). Sample: PBMCs from blood, taken 11 to 12 days after vaccination. CDR3 bases: TGCTGTGCTAGAGGACGGGGGCTACCCCTTGGTGAGCAGTACTTC. This translates into CCARGRGLPLGEQYF.